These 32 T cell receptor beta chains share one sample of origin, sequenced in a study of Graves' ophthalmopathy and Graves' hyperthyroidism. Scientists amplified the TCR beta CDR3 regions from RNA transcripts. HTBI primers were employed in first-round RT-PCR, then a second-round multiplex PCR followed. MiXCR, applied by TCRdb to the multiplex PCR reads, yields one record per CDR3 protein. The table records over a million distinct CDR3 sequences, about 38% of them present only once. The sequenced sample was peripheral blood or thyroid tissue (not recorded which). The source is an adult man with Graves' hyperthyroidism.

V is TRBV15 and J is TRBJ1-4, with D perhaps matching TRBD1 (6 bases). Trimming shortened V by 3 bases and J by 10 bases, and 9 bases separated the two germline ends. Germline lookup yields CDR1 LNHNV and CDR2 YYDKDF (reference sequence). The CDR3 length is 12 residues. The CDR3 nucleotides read TGTGCCACCAGCAGCCTCAGGGGAAAACTGTTTTTT. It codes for CATSSLRGKLFF.

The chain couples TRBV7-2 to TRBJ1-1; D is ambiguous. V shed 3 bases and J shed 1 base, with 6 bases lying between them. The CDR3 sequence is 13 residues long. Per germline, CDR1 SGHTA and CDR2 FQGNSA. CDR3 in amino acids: CASSFCRNTEAFF. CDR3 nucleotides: TGTGCCAGCAGCTTCTGTAGGAACACTGAAGCTTTCTTT.

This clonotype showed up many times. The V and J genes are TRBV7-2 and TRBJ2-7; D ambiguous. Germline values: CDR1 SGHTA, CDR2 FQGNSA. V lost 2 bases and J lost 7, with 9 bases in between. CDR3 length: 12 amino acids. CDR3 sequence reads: CASSLLGWEQYF. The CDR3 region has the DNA TGTGCCAGCAGCTTACTGGGGTGGGAGCAGTACTTC.

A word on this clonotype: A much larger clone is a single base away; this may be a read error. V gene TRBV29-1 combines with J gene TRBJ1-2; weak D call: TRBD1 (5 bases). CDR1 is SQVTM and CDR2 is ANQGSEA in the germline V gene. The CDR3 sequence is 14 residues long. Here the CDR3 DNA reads TGCAGCGCTAAACCGGGACGGGGGTACTATGGCTACGCCTTC. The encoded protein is CSAKPGRGYYGYAF.

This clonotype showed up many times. This CDR3 reads CAIRDAQETQYF. The CDR3 nucleotides read TGTGCCATCAGGGACGCCCAAGAGACCCAGTACTTC. The rearrangement uses TRBV10-3 and TRBJ2-5, with D unresolved. CDR1 is ENHRY, CDR2 SYGVKD, per germline. V was clipped by 6 bases and J by 1 base, with 6 bases between them. The CDR3 totals 12 residues.

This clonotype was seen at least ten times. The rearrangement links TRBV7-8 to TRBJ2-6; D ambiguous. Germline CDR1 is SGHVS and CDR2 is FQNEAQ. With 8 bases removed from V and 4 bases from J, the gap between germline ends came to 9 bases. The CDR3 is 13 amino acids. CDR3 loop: CASGVPGANVLTF. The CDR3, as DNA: TGTGCCAGCGGAGTCCCCGGGGCCAACGTCCTGACTTTC. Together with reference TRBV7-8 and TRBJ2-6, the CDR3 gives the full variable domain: GAGVSQSPRYKVAKRGQDVALRCDPISGHVSLFWYQQALGQGPEFLTYFQNEAQLDKSGLPSDRFFAERPEGSVSTLKIQRTQQEDSAVYLCASGVPGANVLTFGAGSRLTVL.

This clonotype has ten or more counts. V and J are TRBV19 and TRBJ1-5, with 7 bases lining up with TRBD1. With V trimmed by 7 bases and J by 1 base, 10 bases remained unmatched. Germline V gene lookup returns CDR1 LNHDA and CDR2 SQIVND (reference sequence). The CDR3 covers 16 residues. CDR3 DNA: TGTGCCAGTACCCGGGGCAGGGGGGCGAGCAATCAGCCCCAGCATTTT. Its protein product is CASTRGRGASNQPQHF. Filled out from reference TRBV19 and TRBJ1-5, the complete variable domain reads DGGITQSPKYLFRKEGQNVTLSCEQNLNHDAMYWYRQDPGQGLRLIYYSQIVNDFQKGDIAEGYSVSREKKESFPLTVTSAQKNPTAFYLCASTRGRGASNQPQHFGDGTRLSIL.

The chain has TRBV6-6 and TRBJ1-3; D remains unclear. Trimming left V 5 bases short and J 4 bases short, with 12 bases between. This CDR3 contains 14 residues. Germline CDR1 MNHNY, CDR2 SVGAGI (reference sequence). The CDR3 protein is CASSEVLRGNTIYF. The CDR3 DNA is TGTGCCAGCAGTGAAGTTCTCAGGGGAAACACCATATATTTT.

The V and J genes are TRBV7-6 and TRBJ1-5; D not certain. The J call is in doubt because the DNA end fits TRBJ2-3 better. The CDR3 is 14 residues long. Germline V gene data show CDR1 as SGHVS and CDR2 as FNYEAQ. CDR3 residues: CASSSRGNADTQYF. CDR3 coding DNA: TGTGCCAGCAGCTCACGCGGTAACGCAGATACGCAGTATTTT.

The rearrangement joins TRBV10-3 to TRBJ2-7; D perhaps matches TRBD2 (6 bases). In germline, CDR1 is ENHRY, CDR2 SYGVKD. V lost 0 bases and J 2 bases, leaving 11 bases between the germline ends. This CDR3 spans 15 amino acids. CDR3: CAISESTGATYEQYF. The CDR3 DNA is TGTGCCATCAGTGAGTCTACGGGAGCCACCTACGAGCAGTACTTC.

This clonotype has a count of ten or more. CDR3 DNA sequence: TGTGCCAGCAGCCCCGGACCGATTAACTACGAGCAGTACTTC. It codes for CASSPGPINYEQYF. The rearrangement uses TRBV7-2 and TRBJ2-7, with D unclear. Germline V gene lookup returns CDR1 SGHTA and CDR2 FQGNSA. The CDR3 spans 14 residues. V was pared by 5 bases and J by 3 bases, with 14 bases between.

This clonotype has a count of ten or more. CDR3 region: CASSMTGLINQPQHF. For the CDR3, the DNA is TGTGCCAGTAGTATGACAGGGCTGATCAATCAGCCCCAGCATTTT. The rearrangement uses TRBV19 and TRBJ1-5; 7 nucleotides line up with TRBD1. V gave up 3 bases and J gave up 3 bases; unmatched junction bases: 5. Germline-derived CDR1 and CDR2 are LNHDA and SQIVND (reference sequence). This CDR3 region has 15 residues.

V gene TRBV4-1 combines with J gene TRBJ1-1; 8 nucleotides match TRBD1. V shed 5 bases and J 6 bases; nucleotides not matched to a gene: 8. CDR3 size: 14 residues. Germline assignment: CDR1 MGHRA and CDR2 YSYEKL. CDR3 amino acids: CASSSRTGIPEAFF. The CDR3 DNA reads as TGCGCCAGCAGCTCCCGGACAGGGATCCCTGAAGCTTTCTTT.

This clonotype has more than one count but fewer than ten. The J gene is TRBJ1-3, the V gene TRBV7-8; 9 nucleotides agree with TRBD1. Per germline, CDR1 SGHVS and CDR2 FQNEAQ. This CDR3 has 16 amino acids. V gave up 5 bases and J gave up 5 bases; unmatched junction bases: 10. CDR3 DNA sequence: TGTGCCAGCAGCAAGCAACAGGGGGCGAGCAGAAACACCATATATTTT. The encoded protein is CASSKQQGASRNTIYF.

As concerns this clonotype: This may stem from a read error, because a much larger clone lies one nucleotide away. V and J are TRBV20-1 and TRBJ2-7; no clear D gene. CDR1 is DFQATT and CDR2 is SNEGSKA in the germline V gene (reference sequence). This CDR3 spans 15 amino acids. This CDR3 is CSARDPAETPYEQSF. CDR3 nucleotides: TGCAGTGCTAGAGATCCGGCGGAGACCCCTTACGAGCAGTCCTTC.

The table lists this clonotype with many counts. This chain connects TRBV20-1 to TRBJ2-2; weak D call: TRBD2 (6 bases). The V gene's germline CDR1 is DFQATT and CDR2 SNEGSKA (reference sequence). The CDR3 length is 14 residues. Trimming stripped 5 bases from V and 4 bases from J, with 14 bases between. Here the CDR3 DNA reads TGCAGTGCTGTACTAGCCGGACGCACCGGGGAGCTGTTTTTT. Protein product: CSAVLAGRTGELFF.

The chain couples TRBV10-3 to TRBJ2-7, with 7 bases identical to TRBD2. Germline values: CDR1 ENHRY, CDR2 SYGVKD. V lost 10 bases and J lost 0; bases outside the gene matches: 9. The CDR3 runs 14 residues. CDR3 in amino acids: CASSGVAVSYEQYF. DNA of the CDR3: TGTGCCAGCAGCGGGGTGGCGGTCTCCTACGAGCAGTACTTC.

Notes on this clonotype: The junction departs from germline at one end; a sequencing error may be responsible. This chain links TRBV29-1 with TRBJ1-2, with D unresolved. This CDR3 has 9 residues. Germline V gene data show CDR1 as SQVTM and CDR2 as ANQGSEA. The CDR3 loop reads CSGTEGYAF. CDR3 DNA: TGCAGCGGTACAGAGGGCTACGCCTTC.

The CDR3 region is CASSTVYTDTQYF. CDR3 coding DNA: TGTGCCAGTAGTACCGTGTACACAGATACGCAGTATTTT. The chain joins TRBV19 to TRBJ2-3; D uncertain. The ends were cut back, 4 bases at V and 2 bases at J, with 7 bases in the middle. The CDR3 runs 13 residues. In germline, CDR1 is LNHDA, CDR2 SQIVND (reference sequence).

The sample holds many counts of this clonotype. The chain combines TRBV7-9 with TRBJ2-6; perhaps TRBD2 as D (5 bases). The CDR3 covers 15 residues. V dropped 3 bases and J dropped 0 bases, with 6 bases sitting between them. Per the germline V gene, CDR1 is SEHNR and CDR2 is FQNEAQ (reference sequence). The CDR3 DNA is TGTGCCAGCAGCTTGAGGGTCTCTGGGGCCAACGTCCTGACTTTC. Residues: CASSLRVSGANVLTF. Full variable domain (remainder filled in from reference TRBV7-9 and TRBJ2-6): DTGVSQNPRHKITKRGQNVTFRCDPISEHNRLYWYRQTLGQGPEFLTYFQNEAQLEKSRLLSDRFSAERPKGSFSTLEIQRTEQGDSAMYLCASSLRVSGANVLTFGAGSRLTVL.

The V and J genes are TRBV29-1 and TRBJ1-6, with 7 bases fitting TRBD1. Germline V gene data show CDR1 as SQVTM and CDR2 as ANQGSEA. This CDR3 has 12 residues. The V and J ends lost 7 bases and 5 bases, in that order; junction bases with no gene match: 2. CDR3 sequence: CSGGQNNSPLHF. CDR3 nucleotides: TGCAGCGGGGGACAGAATAATTCACCCCTCCACTTT.

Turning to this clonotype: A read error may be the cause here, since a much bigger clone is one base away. The CDR3 reads CASSVGGQSFYGYTF. As DNA, the CDR3 is TGTGCCAGCAGCGTAGGGGGACAGTCTTTCTATGGCTACACCTTC. The genes are TRBV9 and TRBJ1-2, with 7 bases identical to TRBD1. The CDR3 is made up of 15 amino acids. V lost 0 bases to trimming and J lost 4 bases; unmatched junction nucleotides: 6. Per germline, CDR1 SGDLS and CDR2 YYNGEE.

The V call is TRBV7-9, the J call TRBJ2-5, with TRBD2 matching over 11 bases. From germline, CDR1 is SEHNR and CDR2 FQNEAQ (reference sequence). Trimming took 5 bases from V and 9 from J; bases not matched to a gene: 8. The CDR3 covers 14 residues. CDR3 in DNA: TGTGCCAGCAGCCCCGGTGGTAGCGGGAGGGCCCAGTACTTC. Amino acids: CASSPGGSGRAQYF. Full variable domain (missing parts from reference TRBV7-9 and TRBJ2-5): DTGVSQNPRHKITKRGQNVTFRCDPISEHNRLYWYRQTLGQGPEFLTYFQNEAQLEKSRLLSDRFSAERPKGSFSTLEIQRTEQGDSAMYLCASSPGGSGRAQYFGPGTRLLVL.

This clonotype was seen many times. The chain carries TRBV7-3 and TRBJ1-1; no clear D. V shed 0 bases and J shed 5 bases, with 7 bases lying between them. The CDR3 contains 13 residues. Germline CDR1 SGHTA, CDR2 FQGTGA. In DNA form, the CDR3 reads TGTGCCAGCAGCTTAACGGATAGAACTGAAGCTTTCTTT. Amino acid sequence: CASSLTDRTEAFF.

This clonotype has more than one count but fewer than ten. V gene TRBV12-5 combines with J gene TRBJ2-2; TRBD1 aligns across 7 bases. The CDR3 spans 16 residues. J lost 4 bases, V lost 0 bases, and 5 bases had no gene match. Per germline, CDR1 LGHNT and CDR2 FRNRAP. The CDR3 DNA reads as TGTGCTAGTGGTTTGGTACTCGGGACAGCCACCGGGGAGCTGTTTTTT. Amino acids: CASGLVLGTATGELFF. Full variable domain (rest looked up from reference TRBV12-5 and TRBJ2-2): DARVTQTPRHKVTEMGQEVTMRCQPILGHNTVFWYRQTMMQGLELLAYFRNRAPLDDSGMPKDRFSAEMPDATLATLKIQPSEPRDSAVYFCASGLVLGTATGELFFGEGSRLTVL.

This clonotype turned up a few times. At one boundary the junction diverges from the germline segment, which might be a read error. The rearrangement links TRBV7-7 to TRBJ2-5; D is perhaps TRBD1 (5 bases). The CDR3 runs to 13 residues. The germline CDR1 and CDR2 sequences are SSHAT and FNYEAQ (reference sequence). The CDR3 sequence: CASSHLTEETQYF. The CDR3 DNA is TGTGCTAGCAGCCACCTGACAGAAGAGACCCAGTACTTC.

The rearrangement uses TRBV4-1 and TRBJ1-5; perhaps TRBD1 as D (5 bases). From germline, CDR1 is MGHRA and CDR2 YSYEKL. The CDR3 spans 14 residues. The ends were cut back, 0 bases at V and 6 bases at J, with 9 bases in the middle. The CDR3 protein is CASSQDREAQPQHF. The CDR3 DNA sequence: TGCGCCAGCAGCCAAGACAGGGAGGCTCAGCCCCAGCATTTT.

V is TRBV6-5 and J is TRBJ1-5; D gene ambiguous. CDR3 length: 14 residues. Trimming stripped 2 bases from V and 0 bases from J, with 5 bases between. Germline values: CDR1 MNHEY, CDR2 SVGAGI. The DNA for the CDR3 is TGTGCCAGCAGTTACGTGAATAGCAATCAGCCCCAGCATTTT. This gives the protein CASSYVNSNQPQHF.

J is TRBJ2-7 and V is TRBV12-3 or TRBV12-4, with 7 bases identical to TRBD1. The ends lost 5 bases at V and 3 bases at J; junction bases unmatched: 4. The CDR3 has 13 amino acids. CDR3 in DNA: TGTGCCAGCAGTCAAGGACAGGTCTACGAGCAGTACTTC. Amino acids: CASSQGQVYEQYF.

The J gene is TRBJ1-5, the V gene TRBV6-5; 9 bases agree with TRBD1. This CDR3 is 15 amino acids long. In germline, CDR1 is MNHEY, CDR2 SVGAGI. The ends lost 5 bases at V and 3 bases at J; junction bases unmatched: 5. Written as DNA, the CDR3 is TGTGCCAGCAGTCGTACAGGGGGCCTCAATCAGCCCCAGCATTTT. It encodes CASSRTGGLNQPQHF.

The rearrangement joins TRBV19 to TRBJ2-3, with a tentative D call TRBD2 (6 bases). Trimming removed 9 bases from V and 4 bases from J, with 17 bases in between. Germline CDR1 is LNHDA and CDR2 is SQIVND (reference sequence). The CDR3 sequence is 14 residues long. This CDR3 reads CASMGGLGADTQYF. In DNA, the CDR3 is TGTGCCAGCATGGGGGGATTAGGGGCAGATACGCAGTATTTT.

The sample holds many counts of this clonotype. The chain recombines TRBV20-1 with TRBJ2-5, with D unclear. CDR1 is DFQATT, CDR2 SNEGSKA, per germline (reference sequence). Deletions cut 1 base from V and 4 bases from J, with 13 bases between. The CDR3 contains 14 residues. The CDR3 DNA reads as TGCAGTGCTAGAGTTATTAGCTCGGGAGAGACCCAGTACTTC. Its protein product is CSARVISSGETQYF.